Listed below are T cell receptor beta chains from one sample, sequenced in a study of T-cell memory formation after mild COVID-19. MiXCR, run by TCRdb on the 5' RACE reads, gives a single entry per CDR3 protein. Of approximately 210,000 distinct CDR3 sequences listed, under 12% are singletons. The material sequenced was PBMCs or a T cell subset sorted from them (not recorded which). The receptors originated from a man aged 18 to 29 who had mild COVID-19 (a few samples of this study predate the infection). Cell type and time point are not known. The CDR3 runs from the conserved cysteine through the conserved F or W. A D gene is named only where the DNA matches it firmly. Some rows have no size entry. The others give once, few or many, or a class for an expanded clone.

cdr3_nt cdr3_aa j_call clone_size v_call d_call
TGTGCCAGCAGCCAAGAACGCCTAGCGGGGGGCGATGAGCAGTTCTTC CASSQERLAGGDEQFF TRBJ2-1 few TRBV3-1 TRBD2
TGTGCCAGCAGGACAGGGTTTAGTACAGATACGCAGTATTTT CASRTGFSTDTQYF TRBJ2-3 . TRBV6-5 TRBD1
TGCGCCAGCAGCCAAGATAGTTCACGGGGACTAGGCCATAATGAGCAGTTCTTC CASSQDSSRGLGHNEQFF TRBJ2-1 . TRBV4-3 TRBD2
TGTGCCAGCAGTCTAATGCGCGGGGTTAGTTCCTATGGCTACACCTTC CASSLMRGVSSYGYTF TRBJ1-2 . TRBV7-9 .
TGTGCCAGCAGGATTCCAACTAATGAAAAACTGTTTTTT CASRIPTNEKLFF TRBJ1-4 . TRBV28 .
TGCGCCAGCAGCCGACAGGGAAGTTCCTACGAGCAGTACTTC CASSRQGSSYEQYF TRBJ2-7 many TRBV5-1 TRBD1
TGTGCCAGCAGCTGGACGCTTACGAACACCGGGGAGCTGTTTTTT CASSWTLTNTGELFF TRBJ2-2 many TRBV7-2 .
TGTGCCAGCAGCCTCGGGACACTTGAAGCTTTCTTT CASSLGTLEAFF TRBJ1-1 . TRBV28 .
TGTGCCAGCAGTGACGCCAGGGGGAACAATCAGCCCCAGCATTTT CASSDARGNNQPQHF TRBJ1-5 . TRBV2 TRBD1
TGTGCCAGCAGTCAGGGGGGGCACGGCTACACCTTC CASSQGGHGYTF TRBJ1-2 few TRBV25-1 TRBD1
TGTGCCAGCAGCTTAGGGCAGGGTACCAGCAATCAGCCCCAGCATTTT CASSLGQGTSNQPQHF TRBJ1-5 . TRBV7-2 .
TGTGCCAGCAGGGAGGGGGCAGGGGTGGACTATGGCTACACCTTC CASREGAGVDYGYTF TRBJ1-2 . TRBV6-1 TRBD1
TGCGCCAGCAGCTTGGGGACTAGCAATGCCGGGGAGCTGTTTTTT CASSLGTSNAGELFF TRBJ2-2 few TRBV5-1 TRBD2
TGCAGTGCTAGCACGGTAGCGGGAGTAAACATTCAGTACTTC CSASTVAGVNIQYF TRBJ2-4 . TRBV20-1 TRBD2
TGCGCCAGCAGCCTATCCTGGATAGCTGGGGCCAACGTCCTGACTTTC CASSLSWIAGANVLTF TRBJ2-6 few TRBV5-1 .
TGTGCCTGGAGTGGCAGGGGACTCTCCTACGAGCAGTACTTC CAWSGRGLSYEQYF TRBJ2-7 . TRBV30 .
TGTGCCATCAGTACGGACAGCCTCCTTTGGGCCAACGTCCTGACTTTC CAISTDSLLWANVLTF TRBJ2-6 few TRBV10-3 .
TGCGCCAGCAGCTTCGGGACAGGGGGCGACTCACCCCTCCACTTT CASSFGTGGDSPLHF TRBJ1-6 . TRBV5-1 TRBD1
TGTGCCAGTACCTCAGGCAGGATGAATTCACCCCTCCACTTT CASTSGRMNSPLHF TRBJ1-6 few TRBV19 .
TGTGCCAGCAGCTTAGCGGCTAGCGGCGAGACCCAGTACTTC CASSLAASGETQYF TRBJ2-5 many TRBV7-6 TRBD2
TGTGCCAGCAGTTTGGCACAGGGCACCTACGAGCAGTACTTC CASSLAQGTYEQYF TRBJ2-7 . TRBV12-3/TRBV12-4 .
TGCGCCAGCAGCTCGCATAGCGGGGGGGGACTCACAGATACGCAGTATTTT CASSSHSGGGLTDTQYF TRBJ2-3 many TRBV5-1 TRBD2
TGTGCCAGCAGCTTAGGGCACCCATACCTCAATGAGCAGTTCTTC CASSLGHPYLNEQFF TRBJ2-1 . TRBV7-2 .
TGTGCCACCAGTGATCCGCGGGACAGGGAGCGCTCCTACAATGAGCAGTTCTTC CATSDPRDRERSYNEQFF TRBJ2-1 few TRBV24-1 TRBD1
TGTGCCAGCACTGAGCGGTCCAACGTCCTGACTTTC CASTERSNVLTF TRBJ2-6 . TRBV6-2/TRBV6-3 .
TGTGCCAGCAGTCCTCTGGACAGGGAGAACACTGAAGCTTTCTTT CASSPLDRENTEAFF TRBJ1-1 few TRBV28 TRBD1
TGCGCCAGCGCGAGGGGGCGGGTGGACACTGAAGCTTTCTTT CASARGRVDTEAFF TRBJ1-1 . TRBV10-2 TRBD1
TGTGCCAGCAGTCAAGACATGTCCTATGGCTACACCTTC CASSQDMSYGYTF TRBJ1-2 few TRBV7-2 .
TGTGCCAGCAGCTTAGTGGGTCGTCAAGTTCGTGGCTACACCTTC CASSLVGRQVRGYTF TRBJ1-2 . TRBV7-2 .
TGTGCCAGCAGCTTAGAAGGGCTAGCGGGGATGTACCAAGAGACCCAGTACTTC CASSLEGLAGMYQETQYF TRBJ2-5 . TRBV11-2 TRBD2
TGTGCCAGCAGCCCCTCCCCGGTAGCTAGGGGACCAGATACGCAGTATTTT CASSPSPVARGPDTQYF TRBJ2-3 many TRBV7-6 .
TGTGCCAGCAGCCCTAGGCCAGGGAGCCATGTAGCCAAAAACATTCAGTACTTC CASSPRPGSHVAKNIQYF TRBJ2-4 . TRBV3-1 .
TGTGCCAGCGGGCGGACAGACCCATCCTCGGCGACCCAGTACTTC CASGRTDPSSATQYF TRBJ2-5 . TRBV7-8 .
TGCGCCAGCAGCTTGGGGGACGGAGCTAATGAAAAACTGTTTTTT CASSLGDGANEKLFF TRBJ1-4 many TRBV5-1 .
TGTGCCAGCTCACCGACAGGGCCTAATGAAAAACTGTTTTTT CASSPTGPNEKLFF TRBJ1-4 few TRBV18 TRBD1
TGTGCCAGCACCTTAGGGGAGGTGTATAGCAATCAGCCCCAGCATTTT CASTLGEVYSNQPQHF TRBJ1-5 . TRBV12-3/TRBV12-4 .
TGTGCCAGCAGCGTAGATGCCAGGGTCTCCTACAATGAGCAGTTCTTC CASSVDARVSYNEQFF TRBJ2-1 few TRBV9 .
TGTGCCTGGAGTGTCCAGGGGGTAATCTATGGCTACACCTTC CAWSVQGVIYGYTF TRBJ1-2 many TRBV30 TRBD1
TGCGCCAGCAGCCCCCGACAGGGCCTGGGCGTTTTCTTT CASSPRQGLGVFF TRBJ1-1 . TRBV4-3 TRBD1
TGCGCCAGCAGCCAACAAGGGGGCAATCTTGGAAACACCATATATTTT CASSQQGGNLGNTIYF TRBJ1-3 few TRBV4-3 TRBD1
TGTGCCAGCAGTAAGACTTTTACTCAGCCCCAGCATTTT CASSKTFTQPQHF TRBJ1-5 . TRBV12-3/TRBV12-4 .
TGCGCCAGCAGCACAGGGGCATTGAACACTGAAGCTTTCTTT CASSTGALNTEAFF TRBJ1-1 . TRBV5-1 TRBD1
TGTGCCATCAGTGGCTCTAGCGGGGGTTACACAGATACGCAGTATTTT CAISGSSGGYTDTQYF TRBJ2-3 many TRBV10-3 TRBD2
TGCGCCAGCAGCCCAAGGACTAGCGGGGGGGCCCCCGGGGAGCTGTTTTTT CASSPRTSGGAPGELFF TRBJ2-2 few TRBV5-1 TRBD2
TGCGCCAGCAGCTTGGCGGGGACTAGGGAAGAGACCCAGTACTTC CASSLAGTREETQYF TRBJ2-5 . TRBV5-1 TRBD2
TGTGCCAGCAGCACCCAGGGACGGGGCGCAGATACGCAGTATTTT CASSTQGRGADTQYF TRBJ2-3 . TRBV12-3/TRBV12-4 .
TGTGCCAGCAGCGTAGACCCATTCACTGAAGCTTTCTTT CASSVDPFTEAFF TRBJ1-1 . TRBV9 .
TGTGCCAGCATGGACAGGTGGAGGAACACTGAAGCTTTCTTT CASMDRWRNTEAFF TRBJ1-1 . TRBV11-1 TRBD1
TGTGCCATCAGCGCCGGACAGGAGAGCACTGAAGCTTTCTTT CAISAGQESTEAFF TRBJ1-1 . TRBV10-3 TRBD1
TGTGCCAGCAGCTTGCCAACGGGACAGGCCTACACCGGGGAGCTGTTTTTT CASSLPTGQAYTGELFF TRBJ2-2 . TRBV5-6 TRBD1
TGCGCCAGCAGCTTTCGGCGTGACGTCTACAATGAGCAGTTCTTC CASSFRRDVYNEQFF TRBJ2-1 many TRBV4-3 .
TGCAGCGCAGGGGAACAGGGATTAGCAACTAATGAAAAACTGTTTTTT CSAGEQGLATNEKLFF TRBJ1-4 . TRBV29-1 .
TGTGCCAGCTCACCGATTGCCCCAGGGCCCTATTGGAAAGCTTTCTTT CASSPIAPGPYWKAFF TRBJ1-1 few TRBV18 .
TGCAGTGCTCTCAAAACCTACGAGCAGTACTTC CSALKTYEQYF TRBJ2-7 few TRBV20-1 .
TGTGCCGGGGGGCAGGGTGCCTGGGGGACTGAAGCTTTCTTT CAGGQGAWGTEAFF TRBJ1-1 many TRBV6-6 .